The TCR beta chain described here comes from a study of T cell repertoires in cytomegalovirus infection. Germline CDR1 and CDR2: LNHDA and SQIVND (reference sequence). The V end lost 1 base, the J end lost 6 bases, and 9 bases lay between the germline ends. The CDR3 is 13 amino acids. One entry per CDR3 protein, called by TCRdb with MiXCR from the reads. The sample lists some 920,000 distinct CDR3 sequences, 31% occurring once. In the case of this clonotype: What it recognizes is unknown.

The origin of this receptor is a human donor in good health (CMV status not recorded). Some clones in this sample may be carry-over from other donors' samples. The V call is TRBV19, the J call TRBJ1-1; D is perhaps TRBD1 (6 bases). The sample consisted of cultured CD8+ T cells from PBMCs, taken from culture after CMV antigen stimulation. In DNA form, the CDR3 reads TGTGCCAGTAGTATAGGTACAGGGCCTGAAGCTTTCTTT. The encoded protein is CASSIGTGPEAFF.